The sequence of this T cell receptor (beta chain) was determined in a study of blood T cell repertoires in COVID-19. Study-level background: Acute and convalescent COVID-19 samples came from the United States, Italy and Spain. PBMCs, B-cell-depleted T cells, or T cells provided the cDNA or gDNA that made up the material.

Original processing methods: The assay estimated nucleated cells by amplifying reference gene primers. Libraries were prepared by immunoSEQ multiplex PCR; TCRdb keeps only in-frame clonotypes and omits some of them. V, J and clone size were drawn from that table, and D and trimming were deduced from the DNA. Of some 240,000 clones listed, approximately 80% are singletons. Germline lookup yields CDR1 MNHEY and CDR2 SMNVEV (reference sequence). The CDR3 has 15 amino acids. Germline trimming cut 6 bases from V and 4 bases from J; bases unmatched to any gene: 9. The TCR comes from a human donor in a cohort sampled during active COVID-19. The chain joins TRBV27 to TRBJ2-1; TRBD2 agrees at 7 bases. Material for sequencing was peripheral blood. The CDR3 DNA reads TGTGCCAGCAGGCTAACGGGAGGACGGTACAATGAGCAGTTCTTC. It encodes CASRLTGGRYNEQFF.